This TCR beta chain was retrieved from a study of beta chain features in type 1 diabetes. Across the whole study: The patients were much like the healthy donors in age, gender and cell yields. Study conclusions and caveats: Within the patient group, naive, central memory and Treg TCRB repertoires appeared more similar to each other than within healthy donors. Still unanswered here is whether HLA type influences TCRB rearrangement. TCRB CDR3s from Type 1 diabetes patients were moderately but significantly shorter in all four CD4+ subsets. Sequencing used cDNA, and cells with high TCR expression could therefore be over-represented.

The study reverse transcribed the entire isolated RNA, so it sequenced expressed TCRB transcripts. Profiling relied on immunoSEQ multiplex PCR, and the TCRdb table lists in-frame clones only, not all of them. Of hundreds of thousands of clones listed, about 14% are singletons. This clone has only a few counts. Its antigen is undetermined. Germline V CDR1 and CDR2: SGHVS, FQNEAQ. CDR3 length equals 16 residues. The ends were cut back, 1 base at V and 4 bases at J, with 16 bases in the middle. The chain recombines TRBV7-8 with TRBJ1-2; tentative D call: TRBD1 (6 bases). This clonotype was sampled from a man in his late teens or twenties with type 1 diabetes. The sequenced sample was naive CD4+ T cells from blood. The CDR3 loop is CASSLEGQGNFYGYTF. The CDR3 DNA reads TGTGCCAGCAGCTTAGAGGGACAAGGAAATTTCTATGGCTACACCTTC.